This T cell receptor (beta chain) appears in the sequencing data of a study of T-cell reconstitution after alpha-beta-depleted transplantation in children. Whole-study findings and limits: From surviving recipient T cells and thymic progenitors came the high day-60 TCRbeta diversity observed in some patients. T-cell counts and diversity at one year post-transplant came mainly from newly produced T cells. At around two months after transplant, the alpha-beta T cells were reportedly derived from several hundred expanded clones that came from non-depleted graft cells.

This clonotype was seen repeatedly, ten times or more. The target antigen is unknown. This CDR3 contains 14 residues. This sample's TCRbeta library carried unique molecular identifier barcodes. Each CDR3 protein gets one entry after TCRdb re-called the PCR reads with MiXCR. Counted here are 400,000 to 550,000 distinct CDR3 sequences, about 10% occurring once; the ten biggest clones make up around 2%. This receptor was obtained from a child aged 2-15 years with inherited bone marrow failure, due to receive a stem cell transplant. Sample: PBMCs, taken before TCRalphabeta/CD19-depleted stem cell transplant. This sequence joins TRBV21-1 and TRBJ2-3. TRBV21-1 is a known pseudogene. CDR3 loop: CASSNVWLRDTQYF. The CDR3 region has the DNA TGTGCCAGCAGCAATGTATGGTTGCGAGATACGCAGTATTTT.